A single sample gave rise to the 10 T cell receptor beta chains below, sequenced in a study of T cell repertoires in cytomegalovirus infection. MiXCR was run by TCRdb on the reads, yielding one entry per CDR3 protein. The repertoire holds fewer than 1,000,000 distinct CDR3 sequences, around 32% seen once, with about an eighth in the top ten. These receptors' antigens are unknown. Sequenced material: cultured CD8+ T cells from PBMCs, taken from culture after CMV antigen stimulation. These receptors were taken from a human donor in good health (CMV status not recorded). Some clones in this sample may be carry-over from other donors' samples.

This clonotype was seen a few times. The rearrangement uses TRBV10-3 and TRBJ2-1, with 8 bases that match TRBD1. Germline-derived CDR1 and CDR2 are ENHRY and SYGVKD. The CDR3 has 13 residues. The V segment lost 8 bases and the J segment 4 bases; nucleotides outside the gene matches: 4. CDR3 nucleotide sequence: TGTGCCATCCGGACAGGGCTATACAATGAGCAGTTCTTC. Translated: CAIRTGLYNEQFF.

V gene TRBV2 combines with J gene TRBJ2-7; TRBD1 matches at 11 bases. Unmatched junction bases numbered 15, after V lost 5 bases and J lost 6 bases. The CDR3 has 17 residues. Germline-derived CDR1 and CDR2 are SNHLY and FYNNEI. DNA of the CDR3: TGTGCCAGCAGTCGGGACAGGGGGACCCTTCGTCCTATCGAGCAGTACGTC. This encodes CASSRDRGTLRPIEQYV.

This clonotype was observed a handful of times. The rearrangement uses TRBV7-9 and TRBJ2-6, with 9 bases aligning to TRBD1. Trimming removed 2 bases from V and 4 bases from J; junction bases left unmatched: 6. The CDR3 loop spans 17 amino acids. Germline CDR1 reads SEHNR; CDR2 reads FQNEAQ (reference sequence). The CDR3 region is CASSLTGGASGANVLTF. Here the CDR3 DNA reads TGTGCCAGCAGCTTAACAGGGGGCGCGTCGGGGGCCAACGTCCTGACTTTC.

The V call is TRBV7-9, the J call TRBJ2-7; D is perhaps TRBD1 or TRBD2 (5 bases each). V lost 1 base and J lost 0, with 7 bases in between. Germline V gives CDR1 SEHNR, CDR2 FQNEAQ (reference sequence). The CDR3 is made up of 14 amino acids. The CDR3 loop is CASSLVGDSYEQYF. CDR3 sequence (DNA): TGTGCCAGCAGCTTAGTGGGGGACTCCTACGAGCAGTACTTC. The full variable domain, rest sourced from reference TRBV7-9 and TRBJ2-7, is DTGVSQNPRHKITKRGQNVTFRCDPISEHNRLYWYRQTLGQGPEFLTYFQNEAQLEKSRLLSDRFSAERPKGSFSTLEIQRTEQGDSAMYLCASSLVGDSYEQYFGPGTRLTVT.

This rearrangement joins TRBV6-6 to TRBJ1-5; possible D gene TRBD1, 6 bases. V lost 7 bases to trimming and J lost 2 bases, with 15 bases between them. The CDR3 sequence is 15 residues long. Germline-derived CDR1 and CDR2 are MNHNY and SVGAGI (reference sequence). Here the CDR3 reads CASTATGPGNQPQHF. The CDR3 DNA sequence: TGTGCCAGCACCGCGACAGGACCGGGCAATCAGCCCCAGCATTTT.

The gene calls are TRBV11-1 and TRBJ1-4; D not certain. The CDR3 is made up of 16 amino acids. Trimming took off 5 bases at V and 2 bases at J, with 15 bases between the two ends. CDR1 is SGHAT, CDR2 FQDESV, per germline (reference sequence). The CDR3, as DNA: TGTGCCAGCAGCCATCTTAACGGACGGACTAATGAAAAACTGTTTTTT. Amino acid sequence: CASSHLNGRTNEKLFF.

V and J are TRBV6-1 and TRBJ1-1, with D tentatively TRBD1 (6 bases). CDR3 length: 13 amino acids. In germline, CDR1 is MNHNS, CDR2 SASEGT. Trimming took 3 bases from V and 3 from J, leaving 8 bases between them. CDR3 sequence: CASSEGTYTEAFF. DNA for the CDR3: TGTGCCAGCAGTGAGGGGACATACACTGAAGCTTTCTTT.

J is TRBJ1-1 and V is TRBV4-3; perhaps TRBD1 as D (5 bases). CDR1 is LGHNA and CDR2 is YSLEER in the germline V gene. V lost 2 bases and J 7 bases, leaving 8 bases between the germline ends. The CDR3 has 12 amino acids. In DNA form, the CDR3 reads TGCGCCAGCAGCCAACAGGGTTTTGAAGCTTTCTTT. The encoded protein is CASSQQGFEAFF.

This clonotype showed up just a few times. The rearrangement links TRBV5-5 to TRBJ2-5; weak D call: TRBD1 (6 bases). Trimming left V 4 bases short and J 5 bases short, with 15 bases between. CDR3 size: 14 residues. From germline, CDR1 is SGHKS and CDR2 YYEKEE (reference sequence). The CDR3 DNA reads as TGTGCCAGCAGCCCTCGGACAGCGGAGGAGACCCAGTACTTC. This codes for CASSPRTAEETQYF.

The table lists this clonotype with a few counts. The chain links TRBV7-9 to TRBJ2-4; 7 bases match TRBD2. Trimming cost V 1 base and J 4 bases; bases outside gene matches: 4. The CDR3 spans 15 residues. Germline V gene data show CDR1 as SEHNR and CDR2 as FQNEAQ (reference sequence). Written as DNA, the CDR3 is TGTGCCAGCAGCTTAGGGCAGCGGGATAAAAACATTCAGTACTTC. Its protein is CASSLGQRDKNIQYF.